Listed below are T cell receptor beta chains from one sample, sequenced in a study of Ad26.COV2.S vaccination and SARS-CoV-2 variants. Produced via immunoSEQ multiplex PCR; TCRdb's table is partial and in-frame only. Of about 280,000 clones listed, over 75% are singletons. The specimen comprised peripheral blood, sampled in a trial of Ad26.COV2.S vaccine versus placebo. The receptors here all came from a person between 18 and 60 years old who received the Ad26.COV2.S COVID-19 vaccine or a placebo. CDR3s include the opening cysteine and the closing phenylalanine or tryptophan. Each record gives: D gene, V gene, CDR3 protein. D genes are given only for firm matches.

TRBD1 | TRBV6-5 | CASRGQGIDEQFF
- | TRBV4-1 | CASSQPFQETQYF
TRBD2 | TRBV5-4 | CASSFSSGASTDTQYF
TRBD1 | TRBV5-1 | CASSLDRGNTEAFF
- | TRBV7-9 | CASSYVEGGRAFF
- | TRBV28 | CASSSPTEAFF
- | TRBV5-4 | CASSLPGRVEQYF
TRBD1 | TRBV9 | CASSGKGQGISPLHF
- | TRBV6-6 | CASSYWQGRGTEAFF
- | TRBV13 | CASSLGGDSYEQYF